This T cell receptor (beta chain) was sequenced for a study of technical replicates of blood from several donors. Repertoires were generated with immunoSEQ multiplex PCR, while TCRdb's copy carries only in-frame clones and drops some. The repertoire holds about 59,000 clones, about 93% seen once, with roughly 4% in the top ten. CDR3 size: 13 residues. Trimming stripped 0 bases from V and 8 bases from J, with 11 bases between. The V gene's germline CDR1 is SGDLS and CDR2 YYNGEE. This clone was found once. This receptor was taken from a human donor in good health. Some clones in this sample may be carry-over from other donors' samples. The sequencing sample was made of PBMCs. The chain has TRBV9 and TRBJ1-1; D is possibly TRBD1 (5 bases). In DNA, the CDR3 is TGTGCCAGCAGCGTAGCAATAGGGGCCGAAGCTTTCTTT. It is translated as CASSVAIGAEAFF.